Presented here are 17 T cell receptor beta chains from one specimen sequenced in a study of human T cells and chemical hapten exposure. Unfractionated whole blood yielded total RNA. TCRdb re-derived calls from the 5' RACE reads in MiXCR, one entry per CDR3 protein. The sample has around 80,000 distinct CDR3 sequences, about a sixth seen once. These receptors were taken from a female donor in good health.

This chain links TRBV6-5 with TRBJ1-5; 8 bases are a match to TRBD1. The germline gives CDR1 MNHEY, CDR2 SVGAGI. J gave up 1 base and V 6 bases, and 2 bases lay outside the gene matches. The CDR3 length is 14 residues. This CDR3 is CASRRTGSNQPQHF. Written as DNA, the CDR3 is TGTGCCAGCAGGCGGACAGGGAGCAATCAGCCCCAGCATTTT.

This clonotype was detected a few times. V and J are TRBV6-4 and TRBJ2-2; 9 bases agree with TRBD1. With V trimmed by 7 bases and J by 3 bases, 15 bases remained unmatched. Per the germline V gene, CDR1 is MRHNA and CDR2 is SNTAGT. The CDR3 spans 18 residues. The CDR3 spells CASKSPGLGQGDTGELFF. As DNA, the CDR3 is TGTGCCAGCAAATCCCCCGGCTTGGGACAGGGAGACACCGGGGAGCTGTTTTTT.

This clonotype was detected only a few times. This rearrangement joins TRBV2 to TRBJ2-7; 7 bases map to TRBD1. The ends lost 6 bases at V and 0 bases at J; junction bases unmatched: 8. The CDR3 totals 15 residues. Per germline, CDR1 SNHLY and CDR2 FYNNEI. The CDR3 loop is CASRDRSGLSYEQYF. The CDR3 region has the DNA TGTGCCAGCAGGGACAGGTCCGGACTCTCCTACGAGCAGTACTTC. Drawing the rest from reference TRBV2 and TRBJ2-7, the complete variable domain is EPEVTQTPSHQVTQMGQEVILRCVPISNHLYFYWYRQILGQKVEFLVSFYNNEISEKSEIFDDQFSVERPDGSNFTLKIRSTKLEDSAMYFCASRDRSGLSYEQYFGPGTRLTVT.

This clonotype was seen a few times. The rearrangement uses TRBV4-1 and TRBJ2-3, with 10 bases identical to TRBD1. The V segment lost 4 bases and the J segment 5 bases; nucleotides outside the gene matches: 9. Germline lookup yields CDR1 MGHRA and CDR2 YSYEKL. The CDR3 extends over 16 amino acids. The CDR3 DNA reads TGCGCCAGCAGCCCCACCGGGACAGGGGTTTTAGATACGCAGTATTTT. Its translation: CASSPTGTGVLDTQYF.

This chain joins TRBV19 and TRBJ2-2; 10 bases match TRBD2. The germline gives CDR1 LNHDA, CDR2 SQIVND (reference sequence). V lost 7 bases, J lost 0 bases, and 8 bases stayed unmatched. The CDR3 is made up of 17 amino acids. Here the CDR3 DNA reads TGTGCCAGTACCCCGGAGCGGGGGGGGGCGAACACCGGGGAGCTGTTTTTT. Its translation: CASTPERGGANTGELFF.

The chain links TRBV3-1 to TRBJ1-3; perhaps TRBD1 as D (5 bases). V was clipped by 4 bases and J by 2 bases, with 12 bases between them. The CDR3 covers 15 residues. Germline loops: CDR1 LGHDT, CDR2 YNNKEL (reference sequence). CDR3 sequence reads: CASSPGRGAGNTIYF. The CDR3 DNA sequence: TGTGCCAGCAGCCCGGGAAGGGGAGCTGGAAACACCATATATTTT.

This clonotype has only a few counts. The CDR3 protein is CASTHGGPHEQYF. CDR3 in DNA: TGTGCCAGCACCCACGGGGGACCTCACGAGCAGTACTTC. V gene TRBV6-5 combines with J gene TRBJ2-7; weak D call: TRBD2 (6 bases). Per germline, CDR1 MNHEY and CDR2 SVGAGI. The CDR3 is 13 residues long. Trimming removed 7 bases from V and 5 bases from J, with 15 bases in between.

On this clonotype: Just one base apart from a much larger clone, this may be a read error. The chain links TRBV20-1 to TRBJ2-7; D uncertain. The V gene lost 7 bases and the J gene lost 6 bases, with 16 bases spanning the gap. Germline CDR1 DFQATT, CDR2 SNEGSKA (reference sequence). This CDR3 spans 12 amino acids. The CDR3 here is CSVAVSACEQYF. The CDR3 DNA follows: TGCAGTGTAGCCGTATCGGCCTGCGAGCAGTACTTC.

The chain couples TRBV20-1 to TRBJ2-7; 9 bases map to TRBD2. V dropped 0 bases and J dropped 3; count of bases not matched to a gene: 6. The CDR3 totals 15 residues. Per germline, CDR1 DFQATT and CDR2 SNEGSKA (reference sequence). CDR3 region: CSARDHSGSFYEQYF. The CDR3, as DNA: TGCAGTGCTAGAGATCATAGCGGGAGTTTCTACGAGCAGTACTTC.

This clonotype showed up just a few times. The rearrangement links TRBV5-1 to TRBJ1-1, with 7 nucleotides matching TRBD1. Germline V gives CDR1 SGHRS, CDR2 YFSETQ. This CDR3 has 15 residues. The V and J ends lost 3 bases and 7 bases, in that order; junction bases with no gene match: 12. The CDR3 spells CASSSATGFAVEAFF. The DNA for the CDR3 is TGCGCCAGCAGCTCAGCGACAGGGTTCGCGGTTGAAGCTTTCTTT.

V usage is TRBV2 and J usage is TRBJ2-1; 10 nucleotides match TRBD2. The trim removed 1 base at V and 11 bases at J, leaving 5 bases unmatched. Germline-derived CDR1 and CDR2 are SNHLY and FYNNEI. The CDR3 extends over 14 amino acids. The CDR3 reads CASSEVPAGGQQFF. As DNA, the CDR3 is TGTGCCAGCAGTGAAGTCCCAGCGGGGGGGCAGCAGTTCTTC.

The rearrangement uses TRBV5-6 and TRBJ2-7; D possibly corresponds to TRBD1 (6 bases). The germline V gene has CDR1 SGHDT and CDR2 YYEEEE. CDR3 length: 14 residues. V dropped 5 bases and J dropped 2 bases, with 14 bases sitting between them. The CDR3 DNA sequence: TGTGCCAGCAGAGAATACGGACAGACCTACGAGCAGTACTTC. This sequence encodes CASREYGQTYEQYF.

The table lists this clonotype with a few counts. The chain uses TRBV20-1 and TRBJ1-2; TRBD1 might be the D (5 bases). The ends were cut back, 6 bases at V and 4 bases at J, with 15 bases in the middle. Germline-derived CDR1 and CDR2 are DFQATT and SNEGSKA (reference sequence). The CDR3 length is 13 residues. In DNA, the CDR3 is TGCAGTGCCGCAGACAGCGATACCTATGGCTACACCTTC. It translates to CSAADSDTYGYTF.

This clonotype has just a few counts. The gene calls are TRBV29-1 and TRBJ2-5, with D tentatively TRBD1 or TRBD2 (5 bases each). V lost 4 bases and J lost 5, with 14 bases in between. Germline V gene data show CDR1 as SQVTM and CDR2 as ANQGSEA. The CDR3 covers 13 residues. This CDR3 is CSVGGPSRETQYF. DNA for the CDR3: TGCAGCGTTGGGGGACCTAGCCGGGAGACCCAGTACTTC.

This clonotype was observed a single time. The CDR3 nucleotides are TGTGCCAGCAGCCTAGACTTTAATCGTCGGAATGAGCAGTTCTTC. Translating gives CASSLDFNRRNEQFF. The gene calls are TRBV7-2 and TRBJ2-1; D gene unclear. This CDR3 contains 15 residues. The germline V and J ends were trimmed by 5 bases and 7 bases, with 18 bases remaining between them. From germline, CDR1 is SGHTA and CDR2 FQGNSA.

This clonotype has more than one count but fewer than ten. The chain is built from TRBV12-3 or TRBV12-4 and TRBJ2-1; D may be TRBD2 (6 bases). This CDR3 is 13 amino acids long. Trimming removed 6 bases from V and 9 bases from J, with 15 bases in between. The CDR3 protein is CASSPGESGEQFF. The CDR3 DNA sequence: TGTGCCAGCAGCCCGGGAGAAAGCGGTGAGCAGTTCTTC.

J is TRBJ1-1 and V is TRBV19, with D unresolved. The CDR3 runs 13 residues. Trimming took 3 bases from V and 7 from J, leaving 12 bases between them. CDR1 and CDR2 from the germline V gene are LNHDA and SQIVND (reference sequence). CDR3 loop: CASSISGPNEAFF. CDR3 nucleotides: TGTGCCAGTAGTATTTCGGGTCCCAATGAAGCTTTCTTT. The full variable domain, rest sourced from reference TRBV19 and TRBJ1-1, is DGGITQSPKYLFRKEGQNVTLSCEQNLNHDAMYWYRQDPGQGLRLIYYSQIVNDFQKGDIAEGYSVSREKKESFPLTVTSAQKNPTAFYLCASSISGPNEAFFGQGTRLTVV.